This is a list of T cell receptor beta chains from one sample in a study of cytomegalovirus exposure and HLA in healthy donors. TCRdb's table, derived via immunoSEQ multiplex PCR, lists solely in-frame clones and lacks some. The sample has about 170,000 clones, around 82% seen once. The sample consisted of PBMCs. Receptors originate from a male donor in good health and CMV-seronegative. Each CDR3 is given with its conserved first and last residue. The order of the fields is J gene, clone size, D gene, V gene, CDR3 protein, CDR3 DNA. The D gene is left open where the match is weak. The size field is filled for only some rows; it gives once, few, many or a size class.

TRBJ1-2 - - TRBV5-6 CASSLARNYGYTF TGTGCCAGCAGCTTGGCTCGTAACTATGGCTACACCTTC
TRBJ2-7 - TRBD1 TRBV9 CASSAESGTVLSEQYF TGTGCCAGCAGCGCCGAGTCCGGGACAGTTCTCTCCGAGCAGTACTTC
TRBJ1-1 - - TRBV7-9 CASSLVGSEAFF TGTGCCAGCAGCTTAGTGGGCTCTGAAGCTTTCTTT
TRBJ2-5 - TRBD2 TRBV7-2 CASSLEVVAGAETQYF TGTGCCAGCAGCTTAGAGGTGGTTGCGGGAGCCGAGACCCAGTACTTC
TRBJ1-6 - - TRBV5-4 CASSLGGTPPLYNSPLHF TGTGCCAGCAGCTTGGGGGGGACACCTCCACTTTATAATTCACCCCTCCACTTT
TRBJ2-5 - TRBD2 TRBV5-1 CASSWTSGGPKETQYF TGCGCCAGCAGCTGGACTAGCGGGGGCCCCAAAGAGACCCAGTACTTC
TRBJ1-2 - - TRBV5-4 CASSFQGGYGYTF TGTGCCAGCAGCTTCCAGGGTGGCTATGGCTACACCTTC
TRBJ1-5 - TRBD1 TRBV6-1 CASSPGQHQPQHF TGTGCCAGCAGTCCGGGACAGCATCAGCCCCAGCATTTT
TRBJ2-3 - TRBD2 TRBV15 CATSTRTSGTQYF TGTGCCACCAGCACACGGACTAGCGGGACGCAGTATTTT
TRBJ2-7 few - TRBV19 CASKKGEGLSSSYEQYF TGTGCCAGTAAAAAGGGCGAGGGCCTTTCGAGCTCCTACGAGCAGTACTTC
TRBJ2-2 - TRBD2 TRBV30 CAWSVSSGIFGGELFF TGTGCCTGGAGTGTGTCTAGCGGGATATTTGGCGGGGAGCTGTTTTTT
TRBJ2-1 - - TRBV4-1 CASSPSRGTYNEQFF TGCGCCAGCAGCCCTTCTAGGGGGACCTACAATGAGCAGTTCTTC
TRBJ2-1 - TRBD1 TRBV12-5 CASGSPGQGASGQFF TGTGCTAGTGGCTCCCCGGGACAGGGGGCCTCAGGGCAGTTCTTC
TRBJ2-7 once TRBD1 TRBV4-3 CASSLTGGNEQYF TGCGCCAGCAGCCTAACAGGGGGAAACGAGCAGTACTTC
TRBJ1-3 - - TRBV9 CASSGTGTRSNTIYF TGTGCCAGCAGCGGTACCGGGACAAGGTCAAACACCATATATTTT